What follows are 27 T cell receptor beta chains derived from one specimen sequenced in a study of blood T cell repertoires in COVID-19. Sequenced by immunoSEQ multiplex PCR; TCRdb stores in-frame clones only, minus some. The table shows about 50,000 clones, with 88% occurring only once. Sequencing used peripheral blood. All receptors derive from a human donor with active COVID-19. The donor label of this sample is uncertain.

This clone was counted a single time. The CDR3 coding sequence is TGTGCCAGCAGCAAAGATTTTGCGGGCTGGCTTTACGAGCAGTACTTC. Encoded protein: CASSKDFAGWLYEQYF. J is TRBJ2-7 and V is TRBV21-1; the D call of TRBD2 is as the table states it, not checked on the DNA. TRBV21-1 is a pseudogene segment. The CDR3 consists of 16 residues.

A few counts support this clone. This sequence joins TRBV2 and TRBJ1-6; possibly TRBD1 for D (6 bases). V was pared by 5 bases and J by 13 bases, with 15 bases between. CDR3 length: 13 amino acids. The germline gives CDR1 SNHLY, CDR2 FYNNEI. The CDR3 reads CASSRDRRMPLHF. CDR3 DNA sequence: TGTGCCAGCAGTCGCGACAGGAGGATGCCCCTCCACTTT.

This CDR3 reads CASVPGRARSTEAFF. The CDR3 bases are TGTGCCAGCGTTCCGGGCAGGGCGAGGTCAACTGAAGCTTTCTTT. The gene calls are TRBV28 and TRBJ1-1, with D possibly TRBD1 on 5 matching bases. This CDR3 is built from 15 residues. Germline CDR1 and CDR2: MDHEN and SYDVKM. V dropped 8 bases and J dropped 5 bases, with 21 bases sitting between them.

The DNA for the CDR3 is TGTGCCAGCAGCTTAGCATTGGGGGCTGCCCTCCACTTT. Protein product: CASSLALGAALHF. This chain connects TRBV7-2 to TRBJ1-6; tentatively, D is TRBD1 (6 bases). The CDR3 length is 13 residues. The V and J ends lost 0 bases and 14 bases respectively, with 11 bases between them. CDR1 and CDR2 from the germline V gene are SGHTA and FQGNSA.

This clone was counted only a few times. The gene calls are TRBV2 and TRBJ2-1, with D tentatively TRBD2 (5 bases). The V gene's germline CDR1 is SNHLY and CDR2 FYNNEI. The CDR3 is 12 amino acids. Trimming stripped 4 bases from V and 9 bases from J, with 10 bases between. CDR3 region: CASSVRGGEQFF. The DNA of the CDR3 is TGTGCCAGCAGTGTCAGAGGAGGTGAGCAGTTCTTC.

The gene calls are TRBV5-1 and TRBJ1-1, with D tentatively TRBD1 (5 bases). V lost 5 bases to trimming and J lost 5 bases, with 19 bases between them. The CDR3 totals 15 residues. Germline V gene data show CDR1 as SGHRS and CDR2 as YFSETQ. The CDR3 region is CASSLAGSAGTEAFF. CDR3 nucleotides: TGCGCCAGCAGTCTGGCAGGGTCCGCGGGGACTGAAGCTTTCTTT.

This clone has just a few counts. The chain carries TRBV4-1 and TRBJ1-2, with D possibly TRBD1 on 6 matching bases. Germline CDR1 is MGHRA and CDR2 is YSYEKL. Trimming cost V 5 bases and J 5 bases, with 21 bases left between them. This CDR3 contains 16 residues. The CDR3 sequence: CASSWGGARPHYGYTF. The CDR3 DNA sequence: TGCGCCAGCAGCTGGGGGGGGGCCCGACCCCATTATGGCTACACCTTC.

The chain is built from TRBV7-3 and TRBJ2-3; D may be TRBD2 (6 bases). Germline V gene data show CDR1 as SGHTA and CDR2 as FQGTGA. The CDR3 is 15 amino acids. Trimming took 5 bases from V and 6 from J, leaving 18 bases between them. The CDR3 DNA reads TGTGCCAGCAGCCCCTGGGGCGGGGTCGGGGATACGCAGTATTTT. Translation gives CASSPWGGVGDTQYF. Combining the CDR3 with reference TRBV7-3 and TRBJ2-3 gives the whole variable domain GAGVSQTPSNKVTEKGKYVELRCDPISGHTALYWYRQSLGQGPEFLIYFQGTGAADDSGLPNDRFFAVRPEGSVSTLKIQRTERGDSAVYLCASSPWGGVGDTQYFGPGTRLTVL.

The chain employs TRBV5-1 and TRBJ2-5, with a weak D call TRBD2 (8 bases). Germline CDR1 is SGHRS and CDR2 is YFSETQ. The V end was cut by 7 bases, the J end by 2 bases, with 15 bases between. CDR3 length equals 14 residues. DNA for the CDR3: TGCGCCAGCCGGGAGGGGGCGCATCAAGAGACCCAGTACTTC. Protein: CASREGAHQETQYF.

V gene TRBV7-3 combines with J gene TRBJ2-3; 10 nucleotides line up with TRBD1. This CDR3 contains 14 residues. The germline CDR1 and CDR2 sequences are SGHTA and FQGTGA. Trimming cost V 7 bases and J 6 bases; bases outside gene matches: 7. The CDR3 region has the DNA TGTGCCAGCAAGACGGACAGGGGGGGCGATACGCAGTATTTT. It specifies CASKTDRGGDTQYF.

The gene calls are TRBV18 and TRBJ2-7, with a tentative D call TRBD2 (5 bases). Germline values: CDR1 KGHSH, CDR2 LQKENI. The CDR3 is 15 amino acids. Trimming shortened V by 0 bases and J by 0 bases, and 9 bases separated the two germline ends. The CDR3 DNA sequence: TGTGCCAGCTCACCACCATCAGGACTCTCCTACGAGCAGTACTTC. This encodes CASSPPSGLSYEQYF. The full variable domain, with the rest looked up from reference TRBV18 and TRBJ2-7, is NAGVMQNPRHLVRRRGQEARLRCSPMKGHSHVYWYRQLPEEGLKFMVYLQKENIIDESGMPKERFSAEFPKEGPSILRIQQVVRGDSAAYFCASSPPSGLSYEQYFGPGTRLTVT.

The CDR3 here is CASRTFIYRGSNYGYTF. In DNA form, the CDR3 reads TGTGCCAGCAGGACCTTCATTTACAGGGGTTCTAACTATGGCTACACCTTC. The chain recombines TRBV27 with TRBJ1-2; 7 nucleotides align to TRBD1. This CDR3 spans 17 amino acids. V lost 6 bases to trimming and J lost 0 bases; unmatched junction nucleotides: 13. The V gene's germline CDR1 is MNHEY and CDR2 SMNVEV (reference sequence).

V and J are TRBV6-6 and TRBJ1-4; D is unclear. CDR1 and CDR2 from the germline V gene are MNHNY and SVGAGI (reference sequence). The CDR3 sequence is 14 residues long. The V end lost 4 bases, the J end lost 5 bases, and 11 bases lay between the germline ends. The CDR3 spells CASSLKENNEKLFF. Here the CDR3 DNA reads TGTGCCAGCAGTTTGAAGGAGAACAATGAAAAACTGTTTTTT.

A word on this clone: Other DNA sequences in this specimen translate into the identical CDR3. The J gene is TRBJ1-1, the V gene TRBV18, with 7 bases identical to TRBD1. The CDR3 runs to 13 residues. In germline, CDR1 is KGHSH, CDR2 LQKENI. V lost 6 bases, J lost 2 bases, and 3 bases stayed unmatched. The CDR3 loop reads CASSGQANTEAFF. The CDR3 DNA sequence: TGTGCCAGCTCTGGACAGGCCAACACTGAAGCTTTCTTT.

In this sample, this clone turned up once. The chain couples TRBV5-6 to TRBJ1-4, with 9 bases identical to TRBD1. The junction had 8 bases not matched to a gene; V was cut back by 3 bases and J by 8 bases. The length of the CDR3 is 15 residues. Germline CDR1 is SGHDT and CDR2 is YYEEEE. For the CDR3, the DNA is TGTGCCAGCAGCTCACAGGGGGCCGGTGGAGAAAAACTGTTTTTT. Amino acid sequence: CASSSQGAGGEKLFF.

The V and J genes are TRBV6-2 or TRBV6-3 and TRBJ2-7; the match to TRBD2 covers 7 bases. The CDR3 covers 14 residues. Germline-derived CDR1 and CDR2 are MNHEY and SVGEGT. V shed 7 bases and J 3 bases; nucleotides not matched to a gene: 9. DNA of the CDR3: TGTGCCAGCAACCCCCGAGCGGGAATCTACGAGCAGTACTTC. Translated, it gives CASNPRAGIYEQYF.

This clone was counted only a few times. The chain is built from TRBV19 and TRBJ2-2; no clear D. V lost 6 bases and J lost 4, with 9 bases in between. The germline V gene has CDR1 LNHDA and CDR2 SQIVND (reference sequence). This CDR3 is 13 amino acids long. CDR3 sequence reads: CASRLHLTGELFF. CDR3 bases: TGTGCCAGTAGATTACACCTCACCGGGGAGCTGTTTTTT.

A single count supports this clone. This chain links TRBV4-3 with TRBJ2-7; TRBD2 matches at 7 bases. This CDR3 contains 20 residues. Per the germline V gene, CDR1 is LGHNA and CDR2 is YSLEER. The V gene end was trimmed by 0 bases and the J gene end by 0 bases; junction bases not matched to a gene: 17. The CDR3, as DNA: TGCGCCAGCAGCCAAGACCCCCCTAGCGGAGGGATACAATACTCCTACGAGCAGTACTTC. The encoded protein is CASSQDPPSGGIQYSYEQYF.

The table lists this clone with a few counts. Other DNA sequences in this sample translate to the same CDR3. The CDR3 reads CASSPSAGGYEQYF. DNA of the CDR3: TGTGCCAGCTCACCAAGTGCAGGGGGGTACGAGCAGTACTTC. The chain carries TRBV18 and TRBJ2-7; perhaps TRBD1 as D (7 bases). This CDR3 comprises 14 residues. Between the trimmed V and J ends, which lost 2 bases and 4 bases, there was a span of 12 bases. Germline CDR1 and CDR2: KGHSH and LQKENI.

The chain employs TRBV12-5 and TRBJ1-2; 10 bases are shared with TRBD1. V lost 3 bases, J lost 4 bases, and 5 bases stayed unmatched. Germline V gives CDR1 LGHNT, CDR2 FRNRAP. This CDR3 is 15 amino acids long. The CDR3 loop reads CASGLPGQGIYGYTF. The CDR3, as DNA: TGTGCTAGTGGTTTACCGGGACAGGGGATCTATGGCTACACCTTC.

The V call is TRBV30, the J call TRBJ1-2; a possible D gene is TRBD1 (5 bases). From germline, CDR1 is GTSNPN and CDR2 SVGIG (reference sequence). The CDR3 totals 15 residues. With 5 bases removed from V and 0 bases from J, the gap between germline ends came to 16 bases. DNA of the CDR3: TGTGCCTGGTGGGGCTCCTTCCAGCCTAACTATGGCTACACCTTC. Protein product: CAWWGSFQPNYGYTF.

By share, this clone counts as medium-sized. The chain employs TRBV7-9 and TRBJ2-3; D remains unclear. The CDR3 contains 17 residues. Germline values: CDR1 SEHNR, CDR2 FQNEAQ (reference sequence). V was cut by 1 base and J by 0 bases, with 14 bases left in between. As DNA, the CDR3 is TGTGCCAGCAGCTTAGACTCCCTCTTGTTTAGCACAGATACGCAGTATTTT. Amino acids: CASSLDSLLFSTDTQYF.

The V gene is TRBV9, the J gene TRBJ2-2; 8 bases align to TRBD2. Germline CDR1 reads SGDLS; CDR2 reads YYNGEE. Trimming at V came to 4 bases and at J to 6 bases, leaving 11 bases not matched to a gene. This CDR3 is built from 16 residues. CDR3 DNA sequence: TGTGCCAGCAGCCCCCGGGTTAGCGGGATGGCCGGGGAGCTGTTTTTT. It specifies CASSPRVSGMAGELFF.

The V gene is TRBV11-2, the J gene TRBJ2-1; 12 bases map to TRBD2. Germline V gene sequence: CDR1 SGHAT, CDR2 FQNNGV. CDR3 length equals 16 residues. The junction had 9 bases not matched to a gene; V was cut back by 5 bases and J by 7 bases. The CDR3 spells CASSLLVGLAGNEQFF. The CDR3 DNA reads as TGTGCCAGCAGCCTCCTCGTAGGACTAGCGGGAAATGAGCAGTTCTTC.

The chain couples TRBV7-3 to TRBJ2-5, with 7 bases lining up with TRBD1. The germline CDR1 and CDR2 sequences are SGHTA and FQGTGA. After removal of 5 bases from V and 4 bases from J, the junction contained 13 bases not matched to a gene. The length of the CDR3 is 16 residues. The CDR3 DNA is TGTGCCAGCAGCCTCCGGGCCAGGGGGATTGGAGAGACCCAGTACTTC. Translated, it gives CASSLRARGIGETQYF.

The V call is TRBV10-1, the J call TRBJ2-7; 7 nucleotides match TRBD1. Germline CDR1 and CDR2: WNHNN and SYGVQD (reference sequence). V lost 4 bases, J lost 7 bases, and 10 bases stayed unmatched. CDR3 length: 14 residues. The CDR3 DNA is TGCGCCAGCAGTGGGGACAGTCCACGAGGGGAGCAGTACTTC. This sequence encodes CASSGDSPRGEQYF.

This clone was recorded only once. V gene TRBV19 combines with J gene TRBJ1-6; the match to TRBD1 covers 9 bases. Per the germline V gene, CDR1 is LNHDA and CDR2 is SQIVND (reference sequence). The CDR3 loop spans 17 amino acids. Trimming cost V 3 bases and J 8 bases; bases outside gene matches: 11. The DNA for the CDR3 is TGTGCCAGTAGTATCCTCCTCCGGGACAGGGTTGATTCACCCCTCCACTTT. Translation: CASSILLRDRVDSPLHF.